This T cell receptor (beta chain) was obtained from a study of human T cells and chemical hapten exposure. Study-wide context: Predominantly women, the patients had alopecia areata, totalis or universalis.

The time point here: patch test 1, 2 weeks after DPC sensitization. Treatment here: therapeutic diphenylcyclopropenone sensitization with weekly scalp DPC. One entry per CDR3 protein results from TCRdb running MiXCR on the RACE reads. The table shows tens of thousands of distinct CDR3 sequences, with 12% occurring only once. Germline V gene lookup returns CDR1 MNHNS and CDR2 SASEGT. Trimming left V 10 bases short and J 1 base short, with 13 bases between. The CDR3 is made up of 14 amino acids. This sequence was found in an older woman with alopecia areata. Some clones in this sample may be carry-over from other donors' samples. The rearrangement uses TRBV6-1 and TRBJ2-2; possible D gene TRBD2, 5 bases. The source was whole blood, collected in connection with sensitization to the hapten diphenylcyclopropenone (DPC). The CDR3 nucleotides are TGTGCCACGCCCGGGGAGAAGAACACCGGGGAGCTGTTTTTT. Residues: CATPGEKNTGELFF.